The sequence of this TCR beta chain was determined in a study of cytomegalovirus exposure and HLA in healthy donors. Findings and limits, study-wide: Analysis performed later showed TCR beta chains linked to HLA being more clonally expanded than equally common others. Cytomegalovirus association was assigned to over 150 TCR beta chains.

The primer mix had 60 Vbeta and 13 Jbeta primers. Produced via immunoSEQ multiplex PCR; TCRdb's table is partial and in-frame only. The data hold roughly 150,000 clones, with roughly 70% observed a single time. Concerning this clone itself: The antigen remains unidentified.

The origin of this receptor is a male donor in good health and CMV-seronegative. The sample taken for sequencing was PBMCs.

The CDR3 nucleotides read TGTGCCAGCACCCAGGGACTAGCGGGTAACAATGAGCAGTTCTTC. This sequence encodes CASTQGLAGNNEQFF. This chain connects TRBV7-3 to TRBJ2-1; 12 nucleotides line up with TRBD2. CDR3 length: 15 amino acids. The J segment lost 5 bases and the V segment lost 7 bases, leaving 6 bases of the junction unmatched. In germline, CDR1 is SGHTA, CDR2 FQGTGA.